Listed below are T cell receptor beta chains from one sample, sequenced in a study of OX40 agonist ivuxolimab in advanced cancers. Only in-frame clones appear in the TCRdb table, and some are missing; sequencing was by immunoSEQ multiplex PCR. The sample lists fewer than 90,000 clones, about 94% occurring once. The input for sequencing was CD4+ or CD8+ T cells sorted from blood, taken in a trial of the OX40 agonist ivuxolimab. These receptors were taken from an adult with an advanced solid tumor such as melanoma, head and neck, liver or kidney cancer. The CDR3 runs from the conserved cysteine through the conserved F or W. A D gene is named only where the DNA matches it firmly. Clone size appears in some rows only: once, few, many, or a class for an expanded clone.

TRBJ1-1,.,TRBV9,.,TGTGCCAGCAGTGAGATGACAGGCTCTGAAGCTTTCTTT,CASSEMTGSEAFF
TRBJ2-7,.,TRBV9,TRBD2,TGTGCCAGCAGCCCTCGGACTAGCGGATTCTACGAGCAGTACTTC,CASSPRTSGFYEQYF
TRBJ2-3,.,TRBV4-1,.,TGCGCCAGCAGCCAAGCTGGAGCAGATACGCAGTATTTT,CASSQAGADTQYF
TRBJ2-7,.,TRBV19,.,TGTGCCAGTAGTATGGGGGGAGCCTACGAGCAGTACTTC,CASSMGGAYEQYF
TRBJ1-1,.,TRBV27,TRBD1,TGTGCCAGCAGTTTATCCCAGACAGGGCTGAACACTGAAGCTTTCTTT,CASSLSQTGLNTEAFF
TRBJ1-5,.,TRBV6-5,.,TGTGCCAGCAGTACAGGGAGGTCCAATCAGCCCCAGCATTTT,CASSTGRSNQPQHF
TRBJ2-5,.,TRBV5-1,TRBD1,TGCGCCAGCAGCTTACGCCTGACAGGGGTCGAGACCCAGTACTTC,CASSLRLTGVETQYF
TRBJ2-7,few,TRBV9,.,TGTGCCAGCAGTGCTCATCAGGGGTTCGAGCAGTACTTC,CASSAHQGFEQYF
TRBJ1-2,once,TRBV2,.,TGTGCCAGCAGTGAGGCACAGGTTGCTAACTATGGCTACACCTTC,CASSEAQVANYGYTF
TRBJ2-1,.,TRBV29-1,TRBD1,TGCAGCGTTACCCGCGGGACAGGGGTCTACAATGAGCAGTTCTTC,CSVTRGTGVYNEQFF
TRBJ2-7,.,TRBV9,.,TGTGCCAGCAGCGCGGGGCCGGGAAGCGAGCAGTACTTC,CASSAGPGSEQYF
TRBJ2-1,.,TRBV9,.,TGTGCCAGTTCGACGGGGCGGGCTGTCGATGAGCAGTTCTTC,CASSTGRAVDEQFF
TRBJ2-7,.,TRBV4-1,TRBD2,TGCGCCAGCAGCCAATTGAGCGGGACCTACGAGCAGTACTTC,CASSQLSGTYEQYF
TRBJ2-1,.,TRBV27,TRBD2,TGTGCCAGCAGTTTGCTAGCGGGGTTCAATGAGCAGTTCTTC,CASSLLAGFNEQFF
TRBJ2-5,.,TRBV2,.,TGTGCCAGCAGTGAAGTGACCGTATTGAGGGAAGAGACCCAGTACTTC,CASSEVTVLREETQYF
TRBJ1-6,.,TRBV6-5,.,TGTGCCAGCAGTTACTCTCAGGGAGGTACTCCCCTCCACTTT,CASSYSQGGTPLHF
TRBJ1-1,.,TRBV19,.,TGTGCCAGTAGTATAGTTGCAGTGAACACTGAAGCTTTCTTT,CASSIVAVNTEAFF
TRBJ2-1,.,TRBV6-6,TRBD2,TGTGCTGGGAGGGTAGCGGACCACAATGAGCAGTTCTTC,CAGRVADHNEQFF